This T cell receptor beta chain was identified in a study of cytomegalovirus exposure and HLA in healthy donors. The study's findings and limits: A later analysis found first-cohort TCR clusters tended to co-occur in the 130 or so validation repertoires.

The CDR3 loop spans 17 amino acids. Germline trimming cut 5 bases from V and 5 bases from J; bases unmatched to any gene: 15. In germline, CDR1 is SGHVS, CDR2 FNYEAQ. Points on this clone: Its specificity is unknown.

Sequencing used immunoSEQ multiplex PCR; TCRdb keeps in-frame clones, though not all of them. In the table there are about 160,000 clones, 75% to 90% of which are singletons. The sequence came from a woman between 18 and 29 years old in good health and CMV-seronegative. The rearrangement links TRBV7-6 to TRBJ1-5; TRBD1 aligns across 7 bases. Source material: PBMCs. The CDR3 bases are TGTGCCAGCAGCCCATTTAGCCCGTACAGGGGCGATCAGCCCCAGCATTTT. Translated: CASSPFSPYRGDQPQHF.